Shown below are 31 T cell receptor gamma chains from a single sample sequenced in a study of Vδ1+ human thymocytes. General study points: Thymic TRG and TRD repertoires appeared highly polyclonal.

RNA was extracted from the cells and then reverse transcribed. Pooled V-gene forward primers with one constant-region reverse primer generated the CDR3 amplicons by multiplex PCR. TCRdb made new clone calls on the multiplex PCR reads using CATT. The table records about 36,000 gamma-chain clones, roughly a fifth of them present only once. No antigen has been assigned to these receptors. The specimen was Vdelta1+ gamma-delta thymocytes from the thymus. This sample's subset: FACS-sorted CD3+ TCRalphabeta- TCRVdelta1+ TCRVdelta2- thymocytes. These TCRs come from a girl under three years old who had congenital heart surgery.

V is TRGV5 and J is TRGJP2. The V and J ends lost 6 bases and 2 bases, in that order; junction bases with no gene match: 6. CDR1 is VINAFY and CDR2 is YDVSNSKD in the germline V gene. The CDR3 is 14 amino acids. The CDR3 DNA follows: TGTGCCACCTGGAGCATCAGTAGTGATTGGATCAAGACGTTT. It encodes CATWSISSDWIKTF.

A remark on this clone: One end of the junction does not line up with germline, which may come from a read error. The chain has TRGV2 and TRGJP2. This CDR3 has 16 residues. The germline gives CDR1 EGSNGY, CDR2 YDSYNSKV. For the CDR3, the DNA is TGTGCCACCTGGGACGGGCAACGTAGTAGTGAGTGGATCAAGACGTTT. Translating it yields CATWDGQRSSEWIKTF.

This clone was counted a few times. The genes are TRGV4 and TRGJP2. V was pared by 2 bases and J by 3 bases, with 6 bases of the junction left unmatched. Germline lookup yields CDR1 EGSTGY and CDR2 YDSYTSSV. The CDR3 consists of 15 residues. CDR3 protein: CATWDVSCSDWIKTF. In DNA form, the CDR3 reads TGTGCCACCTGGGATGTTTCGTGTAGTGATTGGATCAAGACGTTT.

For this clone: A much larger clone lies a single base off, so this may be a read error. The V and J genes are TRGV9 and TRGJ1 or TRGJ2. V shed 6 bases, J shed 2 bases, and the junction held 1 base outside the gene matches. The CDR3 totals 11 residues. The V gene's germline CDR1 is GITISATS and CDR2 ISYDGTV (reference sequence). This CDR3 is CALWHYYKKLF. In DNA form, the CDR3 reads TGTGCCTTGTGGCATTATTATAAGAAACTCTTT.

The chain joins TRGV9 to TRGJ1 or TRGJ2. The CDR3 is made up of 12 amino acids. Germline V gene sequence: CDR1 GITISATS, CDR2 ISYDGTV (reference sequence). The J segment lost 0 bases and the V segment lost 6 bases, leaving 2 bases of the junction unmatched. This chain's CDR3 is CALWWNYYKKLF. The CDR3 DNA is TGTGCCTTGTGGTGGAATTATTATAAGAAACTCTTT.

The table lists this clone with a few counts. The chain combines TRGV8 with TRGJ1 or TRGJ2. CDR1 is VENAVY, CDR2 YDSYNSRV, per germline. This CDR3 is built from 14 residues. V lost 2 bases and J lost 3; bases outside the gene matches: 7. The CDR3 nucleotides read TGTGCCACCTGGGATATACGGAGTTATTATAAGAAACTCTTT. Its protein is CATWDIRSYYKKLF.

This clone was seen only a few times. Other DNA sequences within the sample encode an identical CDR3. The chain uses TRGV2 and TRGJ1 or TRGJ2. After removal of 1 base from V and 7 bases from J, the junction contained 7 bases not matched to a gene. Germline V CDR1 and CDR2: EGSNGY, YDSYNSKV. The CDR3 spans 13 residues. The CDR3 nucleotides are TGTGCCACCTGGGACGGCGGCCGGTATAAGAAACTCTTT. The encoded protein is CATWDGGRYKKLF.

This rearrangement joins TRGV8 to TRGJ1 or TRGJ2. The CDR3 length is 14 residues. CDR1 and CDR2 (germline): VENAVY, YDSYNSRV. The V segment lost 3 bases and the J segment 4 bases; nucleotides outside the gene matches: 9. The CDR3 coding sequence is TGTGCCACCTGGGATGGAGGGGGATATTATAAGAAACTCTTT. Translating gives CATWDGGGYYKKLF.

This sequence joins TRGV2 and TRGJ1 or TRGJ2. Losses at the gene ends were 0 bases for V and 8 bases for J; bases not matched to a gene: 13. There are 15 residues in the CDR3. Germline V gene lookup returns CDR1 EGSNGY and CDR2 YDSYNSKV. Here the CDR3 reads CATWDGACFRDKKLF. For the CDR3, the DNA is TGTGCCACCTGGGACGGGGCCTGTTTTAGGGATAAGAAACTCTTT.

This clone appeared a few times. The chain links TRGV9 to TRGJ1 or TRGJ2. CDR1 is GITISATS and CDR2 is ISYDGTV in the germline V gene (reference sequence). V shed 2 bases and J 0 bases; nucleotides not matched to a gene: 7. The CDR3 is 15 amino acids. CDR3 protein: CALWEAHKNYYKKLF. The CDR3 nucleotides are TGTGCCTTGTGGGAGGCGCACAAGAATTATTATAAGAAACTCTTT.

This clone occurred a few times. Other DNA sequences of this sample code for an identical CDR3. The V gene is TRGV2, the J gene TRGJ1 or TRGJ2. From germline, CDR1 is EGSNGY and CDR2 YDSYNSKV. The CDR3 is 14 residues long. The junction had 6 bases not matched to a gene; V was cut back by 1 base and J by 3 bases. The DNA of the CDR3 is TGTGCCACCTGGGACGGAGGTCCTTATTATAAGAAACTCTTT. It yields the protein CATWDGGPYYKKLF.

Details on this clone: The germline gene is not matched at one end of the junction; a read error may be the cause. The chain uses TRGV2 and TRGJP2. The CDR3 is 15 amino acids. Looked up from germline, CDR1 is EGSNGY and CDR2 is YDSYNSKV. The CDR3 region is CATWDVRSSDWIKTF. CDR3 sequence (DNA): TGTGCCACCTGGGACGTTAGAAGTAGTGACTGGATCAAGACGTTT.

The rearrangement uses TRGV2 and TRGJ1 or TRGJ2. V was clipped by 0 bases and J by 12 bases; unmatched bases: 11. Germline V lookup: CDR1 EGSNGY, CDR2 YDSYNSKV. The CDR3 runs 13 residues. CDR3 coding DNA: TGTGCCACCTGGGACGGGTACTTGGAGGGGAAACTCTTT. Translating it yields CATWDGYLEGKLF.

This chain joins TRGV2 and TRGJ1 or TRGJ2. This CDR3 has 15 residues. The germline V gene has CDR1 EGSNGY and CDR2 YDSYNSKV. V gave up 0 bases and J gave up 0 bases; unmatched junction bases: 5. Here the CDR3 reads CATWDGSPNYYKKLF. The CDR3 DNA sequence: TGTGCCACCTGGGACGGGTCCCCGAATTATTATAAGAAACTCTTT.

The chain links TRGV9 to TRGJ1 or TRGJ2. The V gene's germline CDR1 is GITISATS and CDR2 ISYDGTV (reference sequence). The V and J ends lost 2 bases and 0 bases, in that order; junction bases with no gene match: 7. The CDR3 consists of 15 residues. CDR3 loop: CALWEASSNYYKKLF. CDR3 nucleotide sequence: TGTGCCTTGTGGGAGGCATCTTCGAATTATTATAAGAAACTCTTT.

On this clone itself: One junction end does not reproduce the germline sequence, and a read error may be involved. V gene TRGV8 combines with J gene TRGJ1 or TRGJ2. The germline V gene encodes CDR1 VENAVY and CDR2 YDSYNSRV. This CDR3 region has 11 residues. For the CDR3, the DNA is TGCGCCACCCAGTACGGCTATAAGAAACTCTTT. As protein: CATQYGYKKLF.

This clone turned up a few times. The chain links TRGV4 to TRGJ1 or TRGJ2. CDR1 and CDR2 from the germline V gene are EGSTGY and YDSYTSSV. The V segment lost 4 bases and the J segment 8 bases; nucleotides outside the gene matches: 11. This CDR3 comprises 13 residues. The CDR3 DNA reads TGTGCCACCTGGGACCCCCAAAGGGATAAGAAACTCTTT. Translating it yields CATWDPQRDKKLF.

This clone was seen more than once but under ten times. This sample includes further DNA sequences coding for the same CDR3. V gene TRGV3 combines with J gene TRGJ1 or TRGJ2. V was pared by 3 bases and J by 10 bases, with 3 bases of the junction left unmatched. The length of the CDR3 is 10 residues. Germline-derived CDR1 and CDR2 are VTNTFY and YDVSTARD (reference sequence). CDR3 nucleotides: TGTGCCACCTGGGACGTCAAGAAACTCTTT. It yields the protein CATWDVKKLF.

The chain has TRGV4 and TRGJ1 or TRGJ2. After removal of 1 base from V and 3 bases from J, the junction contained 9 bases not matched to a gene. The CDR3 contains 15 residues. CDR1 is EGSTGY and CDR2 is YDSYTSSV in the germline V gene. The CDR3 coding sequence is TGTGCCACCTGGGATGGACTCCTTCGTTATTATAAGAAACTCTTT. This codes for CATWDGLLRYYKKLF.

On this clone: This CDR3 is also generated by other DNA sequences in the sample. V is TRGV2 and J is TRGJ1 or TRGJ2. CDR1 EGSNGY and CDR2 YDSYNSKV come from the germline V gene. The CDR3 has 14 residues. The J segment lost 2 bases and the V segment lost 1 base, leaving 5 bases of the junction unmatched. The CDR3 sequence: CATWDGIHYYKKLF. CDR3 nucleotide sequence: TGTGCCACCTGGGACGGAATTCATTATTATAAGAAACTCTTT.

The rearrangement uses TRGV3 and TRGJ1 or TRGJ2. CDR1 and CDR2 (germline): VTNTFY, YDVSTARD (reference sequence). The ends lost 3 bases at V and 5 bases at J; junction bases unmatched: 4. CDR3 length equals 12 residues. The CDR3 spells CATWDPNYKKLF. CDR3 DNA: TGTGCCACCTGGGACCCGAATTATAAGAAACTCTTT.

The rearrangement uses TRGV8 and TRGJ1 or TRGJ2. This CDR3 has 11 residues. Trimming removed 9 bases from V and 10 bases from J; junction bases left unmatched: 12. Germline lookup yields CDR1 VENAVY and CDR2 YDSYNSRV. CDR3 residues: CATPRPAKKLF. The CDR3 DNA is TGTGCCACCCCCCGACCCGCAAAGAAACTCTTT.

This clone came up a few times. This rearrangement joins TRGV4 to TRGJ1 or TRGJ2. V lost 0 bases and J lost 6; bases outside the gene matches: 8. The CDR3 contains 14 residues. CDR1 is EGSTGY, CDR2 YDSYTSSV, per germline. The CDR3 loop reads CATWDGVQCYKKLF. In DNA, the CDR3 is TGTGCCACCTGGGATGGGGTGCAGTGTTATAAGAAACTCTTT.

This chain connects TRGV9 to TRGJP1. This CDR3 is built from 13 residues. The germline CDR1 and CDR2 sequences are GITISATS and ISYDGTV (reference sequence). With 5 bases clipped from V and 10 bases from J, the junction kept 10 bases outside the gene matches. CDR3 sequence reads: CALWGVGFWFKIF. CDR3 nucleotide sequence: TGTGCCTTGTGGGGAGTGGGGTTTTGGTTCAAGATATTT.

This chain links TRGV3 with TRGJP2. The CDR3 runs to 14 residues. J lost 2 bases, V lost 3 bases, and 3 bases had no gene match. Germline assignment: CDR1 VTNTFY and CDR2 YDVSTARD (reference sequence). CDR3 residues: CATWDQSSDWIKTF. In nucleotides, the CDR3 is TGTGCCACCTGGGACCAAAGTAGTGATTGGATCAAGACGTTT.

Concerning this clone: Additional DNA sequences in this sample encode the identical CDR3. The chain uses TRGV2 and TRGJ1 or TRGJ2. From germline, CDR1 is EGSNGY and CDR2 YDSYNSKV. V shed 0 bases and J 10 bases; nucleotides not matched to a gene: 6. This CDR3 spans 12 amino acids. This CDR3 reads CATWDGPDKKLF. In DNA form, the CDR3 reads TGTGCCACCTGGGACGGGCCCGACAAGAAACTCTTT.

Of note for this clone: Different DNA sequences within this sample yield the same CDR3. The chain uses TRGV8 and TRGJ1 or TRGJ2. This CDR3 is 13 amino acids long. With V trimmed by 2 bases and J by 5 bases, 6 bases remained unmatched. Germline assignment: CDR1 VENAVY and CDR2 YDSYNSRV. The CDR3 sequence: CATWDKGDYKKLF. Here the CDR3 DNA reads TGTGCCACCTGGGATAAGGGTGATTATAAGAAACTCTTT.

This clone has more than one count but fewer than ten. This chain connects TRGV2 to TRGJ1 or TRGJ2. Germline-derived CDR1 and CDR2 are EGSNGY and YDSYNSKV. The CDR3 is made up of 14 amino acids. Trimming at V came to 0 bases and at J to 8 bases, leaving 10 bases not matched to a gene. The CDR3 here is CATWDGPPDDKKLF. In DNA form, the CDR3 reads TGTGCCACCTGGGACGGGCCCCCTGACGATAAGAAACTCTTT.

The V gene is TRGV3, the J gene TRGJP2. V lost 4 bases and J lost 4; bases outside the gene matches: 6. Germline V gives CDR1 VTNTFY, CDR2 YDVSTARD (reference sequence). This CDR3 contains 14 residues. The CDR3 DNA sequence: TGTGCCACCTGGGATCCTACTAGTGATTGGATCAAGACGTTT. Amino acid sequence: CATWDPTSDWIKTF.

This clone was counted between two and nine times. The chain is built from TRGV4 and TRGJ1 or TRGJ2. CDR3 length: 13 amino acids. Unmatched junction bases numbered 9, after V lost 10 bases and J lost 0 bases. Germline CDR1 and CDR2: EGSTGY and YDSYTSSV. CDR3: CATFPENYYKKLF. DNA for the CDR3: TGTGCCACTTTCCCAGAGAATTATTATAAGAAACTCTTT.

Note on this clone: Different DNA sequences within this sample yield the same CDR3. The rearrangement links TRGV2 to TRGJ1 or TRGJ2. The CDR3 loop spans 13 amino acids. Trimming removed 1 base from V and 4 bases from J; junction bases left unmatched: 4. The germline V gene encodes CDR1 EGSNGY and CDR2 YDSYNSKV. The CDR3 protein is CATWDGSYYKKLF. CDR3 in DNA: TGTGCCACCTGGGACGGCTCATATTATAAGAAACTCTTT.